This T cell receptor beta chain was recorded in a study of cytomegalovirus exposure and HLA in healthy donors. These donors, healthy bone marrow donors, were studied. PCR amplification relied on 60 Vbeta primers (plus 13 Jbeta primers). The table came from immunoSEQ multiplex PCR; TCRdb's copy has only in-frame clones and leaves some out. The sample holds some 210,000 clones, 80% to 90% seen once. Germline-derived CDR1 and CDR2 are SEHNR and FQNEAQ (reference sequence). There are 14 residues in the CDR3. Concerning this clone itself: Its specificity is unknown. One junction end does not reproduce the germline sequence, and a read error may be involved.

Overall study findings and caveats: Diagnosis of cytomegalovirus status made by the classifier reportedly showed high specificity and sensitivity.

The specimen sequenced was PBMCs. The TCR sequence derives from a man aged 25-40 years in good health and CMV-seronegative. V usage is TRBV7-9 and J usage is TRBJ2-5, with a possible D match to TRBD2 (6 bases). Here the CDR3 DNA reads TGTTCCAGCAGCCGGGGTGGAGGGACAGAGACCCAGTACTTC. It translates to CSSSRGGGTETQYF.